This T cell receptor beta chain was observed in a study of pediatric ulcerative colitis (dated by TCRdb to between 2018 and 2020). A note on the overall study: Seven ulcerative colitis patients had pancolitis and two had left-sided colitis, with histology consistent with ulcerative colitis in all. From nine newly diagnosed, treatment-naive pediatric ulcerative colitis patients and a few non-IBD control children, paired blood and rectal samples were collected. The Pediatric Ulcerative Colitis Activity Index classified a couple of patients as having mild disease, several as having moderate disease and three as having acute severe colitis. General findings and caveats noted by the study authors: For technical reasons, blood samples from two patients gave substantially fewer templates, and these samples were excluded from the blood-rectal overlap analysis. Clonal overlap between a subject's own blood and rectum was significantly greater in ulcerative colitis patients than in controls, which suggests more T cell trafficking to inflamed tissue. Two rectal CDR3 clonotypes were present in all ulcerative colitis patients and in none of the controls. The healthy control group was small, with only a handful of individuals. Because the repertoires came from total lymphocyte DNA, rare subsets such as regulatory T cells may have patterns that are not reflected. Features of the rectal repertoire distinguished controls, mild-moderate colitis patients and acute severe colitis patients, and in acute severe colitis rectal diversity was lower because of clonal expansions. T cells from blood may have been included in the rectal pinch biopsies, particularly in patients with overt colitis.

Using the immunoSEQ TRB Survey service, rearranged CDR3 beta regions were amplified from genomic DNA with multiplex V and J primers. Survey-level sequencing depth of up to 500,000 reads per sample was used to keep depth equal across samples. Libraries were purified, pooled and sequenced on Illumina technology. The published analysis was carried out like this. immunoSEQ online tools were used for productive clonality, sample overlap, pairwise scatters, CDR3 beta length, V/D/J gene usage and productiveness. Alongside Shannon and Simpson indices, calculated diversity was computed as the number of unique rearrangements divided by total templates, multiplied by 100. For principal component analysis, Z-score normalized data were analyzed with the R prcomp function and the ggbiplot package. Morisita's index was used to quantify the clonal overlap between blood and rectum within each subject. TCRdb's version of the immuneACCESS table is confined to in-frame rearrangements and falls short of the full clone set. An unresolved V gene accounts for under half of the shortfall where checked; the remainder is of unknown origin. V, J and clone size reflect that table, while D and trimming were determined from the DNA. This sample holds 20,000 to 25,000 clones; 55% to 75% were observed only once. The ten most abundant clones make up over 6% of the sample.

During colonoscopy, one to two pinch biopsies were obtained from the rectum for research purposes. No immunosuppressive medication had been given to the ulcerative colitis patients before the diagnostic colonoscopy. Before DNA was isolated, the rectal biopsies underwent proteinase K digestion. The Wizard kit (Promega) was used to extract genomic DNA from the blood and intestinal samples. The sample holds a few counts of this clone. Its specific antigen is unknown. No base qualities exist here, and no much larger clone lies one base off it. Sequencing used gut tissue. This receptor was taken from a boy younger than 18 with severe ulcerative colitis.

The DNA sequence is TGTGCCAGCCGTCAAGCAGGGGTTACTGAAGCTTTCTTT. It translates as CASRQAGVTEAFF. The chain joins TRBV7-9 to TRBJ1-1; the D gene is perhaps TRBD1, on 6 matching bases. There are 13 amino acids in the CDR3, from cysteine to phenylalanine inclusive. Only the CDR3 region is kept as DNA, spanning 39 bases read in frame from base 1. Trimming takes 8 bases from V and 5 bases from J, and the germline ends sit 15 bases apart. CDR1 SEHNR and CDR2 FQNEAQ were looked up in the germline V gene (reference sequence). Full variable domain (CDR3 extended with the reference TRBV7-9 and TRBJ1-1 proteins): DTGVSQNPRHKITKRGQNVTFRCDPISEHNRLYWYRQTLGQGPEFLTYFQNEAQLEKSRLLSDRFSAERPKGSFSTLEIQRTEQGDSAMYLCASRQAGVTEAFFGQGTRLTVV.